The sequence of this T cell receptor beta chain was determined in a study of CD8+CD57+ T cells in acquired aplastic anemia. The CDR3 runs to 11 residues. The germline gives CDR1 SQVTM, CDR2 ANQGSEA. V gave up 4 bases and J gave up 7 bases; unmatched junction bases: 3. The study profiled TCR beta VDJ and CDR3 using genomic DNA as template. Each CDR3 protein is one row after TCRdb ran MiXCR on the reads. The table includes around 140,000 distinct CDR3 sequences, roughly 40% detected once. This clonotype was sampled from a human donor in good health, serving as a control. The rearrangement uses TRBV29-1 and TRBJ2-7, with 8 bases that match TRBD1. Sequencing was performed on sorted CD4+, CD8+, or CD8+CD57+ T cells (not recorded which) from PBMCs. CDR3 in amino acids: CSVGQGWEQYF. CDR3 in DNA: TGCAGCGTTGGACAGGGGTGGGAGCAGTACTTC.